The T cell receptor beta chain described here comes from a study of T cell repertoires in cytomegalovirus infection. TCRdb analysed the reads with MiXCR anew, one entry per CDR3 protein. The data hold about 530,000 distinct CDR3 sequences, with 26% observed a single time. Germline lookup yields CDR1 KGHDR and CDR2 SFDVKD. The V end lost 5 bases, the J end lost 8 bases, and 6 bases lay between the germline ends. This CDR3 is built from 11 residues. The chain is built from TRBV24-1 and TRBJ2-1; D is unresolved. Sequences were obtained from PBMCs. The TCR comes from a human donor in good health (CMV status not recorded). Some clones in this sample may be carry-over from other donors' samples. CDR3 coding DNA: TGTGCCACCAGTGCCTTATATGAGCAGTTCTTC. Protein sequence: CATSALYEQFF.